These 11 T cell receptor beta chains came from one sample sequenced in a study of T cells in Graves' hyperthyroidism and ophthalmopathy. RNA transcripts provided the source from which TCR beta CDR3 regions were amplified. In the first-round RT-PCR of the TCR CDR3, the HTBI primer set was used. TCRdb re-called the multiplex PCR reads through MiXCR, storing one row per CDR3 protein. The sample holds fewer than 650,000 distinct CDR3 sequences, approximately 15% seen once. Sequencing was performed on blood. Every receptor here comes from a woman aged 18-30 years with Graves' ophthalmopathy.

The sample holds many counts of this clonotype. In nucleotides, the CDR3 is TGCAGCGTTGCCGGATCCCAGGATGGCTACAATGAGCAGTTCTTC. Its translation: CSVAGSQDGYNEQFF. The V call is TRBV29-1, the J call TRBJ2-1; D is uncertain. Trimming pared 4 bases from V and 3 bases from J, leaving 16 bases between. CDR1 SQVTM and CDR2 ANQGSEA come from the germline V gene. The CDR3 is 15 residues long.

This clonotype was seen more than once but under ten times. CDR3 amino acids: CASSQGQGCCSYGYTF. The CDR3 bases are TGCGCCAGCAGCCAAGGACAGGGATGTTGTAGCTATGGCTACACCTTC. The genes are TRBV4-1 and TRBJ1-2; the match to TRBD1 covers 7 bases. Germline CDR1 MGHRA, CDR2 YSYEKL. The CDR3 length is 16 residues. J was trimmed by 4 bases and V by 1 base; bases with no gene match: 9.

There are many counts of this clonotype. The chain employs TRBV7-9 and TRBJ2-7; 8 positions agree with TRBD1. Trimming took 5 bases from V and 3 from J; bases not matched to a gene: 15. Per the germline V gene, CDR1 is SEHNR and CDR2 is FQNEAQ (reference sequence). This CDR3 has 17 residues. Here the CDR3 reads CASSLPLTGVGFYEQYF. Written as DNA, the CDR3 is TGTGCCAGCAGCCTTCCTTTGACAGGGGTGGGCTTCTACGAGCAGTACTTC.

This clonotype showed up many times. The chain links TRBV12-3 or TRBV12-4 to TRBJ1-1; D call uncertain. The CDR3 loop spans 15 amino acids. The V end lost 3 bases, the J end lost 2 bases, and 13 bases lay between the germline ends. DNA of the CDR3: TGTGCCAGCAGTTTTCTGTCCGGGATTAACACTGAAGCTTTCTTT. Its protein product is CASSFLSGINTEAFF.

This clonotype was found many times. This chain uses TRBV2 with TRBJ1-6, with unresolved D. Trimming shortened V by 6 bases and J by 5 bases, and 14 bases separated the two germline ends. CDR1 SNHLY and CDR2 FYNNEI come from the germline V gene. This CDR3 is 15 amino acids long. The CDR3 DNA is TGTGCCAGCAGAGGGAAGTTGGAGGATAATTCACCCCTCCACTTT. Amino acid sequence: CASRGKLEDNSPLHF.

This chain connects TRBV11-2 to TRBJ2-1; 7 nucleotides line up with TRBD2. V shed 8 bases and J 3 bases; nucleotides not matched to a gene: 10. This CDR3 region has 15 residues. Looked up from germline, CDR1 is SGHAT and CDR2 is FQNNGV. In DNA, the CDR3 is TGTGCCAGCCGGGGGAGGGCCGTTTTCTACAATGAGCAGTTCTTC. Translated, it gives CASRGRAVFYNEQFF.

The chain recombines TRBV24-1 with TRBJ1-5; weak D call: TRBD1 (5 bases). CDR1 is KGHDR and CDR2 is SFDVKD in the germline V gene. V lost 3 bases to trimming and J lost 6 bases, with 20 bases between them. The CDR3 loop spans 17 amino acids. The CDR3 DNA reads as TGTGCCACCAGTGATGCCGACCCGGGCAGGGACGGTCAGCCCCAGCATTTT. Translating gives CATSDADPGRDGQPQHF.

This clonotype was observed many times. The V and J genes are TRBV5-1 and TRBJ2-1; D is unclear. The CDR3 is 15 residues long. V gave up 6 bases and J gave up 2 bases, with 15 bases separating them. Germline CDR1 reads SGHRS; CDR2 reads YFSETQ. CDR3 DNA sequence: TGCGCCAGCACTCCCGACGGCCTTCCCTACAATGAGCAGTTCTTC. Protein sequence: CASTPDGLPYNEQFF. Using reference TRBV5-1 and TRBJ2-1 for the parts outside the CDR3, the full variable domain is KAGVTQTPRYLIKTRGQQVTLSCSPISGHRSVSWYQQTPGQGLQFLFEYFSETQRNKGNFPGRFSGRQFSNSRSEMNVSTLELGDSALYLCASTPDGLPYNEQFFGPGTRLTVL.

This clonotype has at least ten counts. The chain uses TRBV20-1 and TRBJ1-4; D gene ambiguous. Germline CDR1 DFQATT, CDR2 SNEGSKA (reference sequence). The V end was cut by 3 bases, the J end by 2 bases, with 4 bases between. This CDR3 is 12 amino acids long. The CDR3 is CSARDTNEKLFF. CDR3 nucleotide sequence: TGCAGTGCTAGGGACACTAATGAAAAACTGTTTTTT.

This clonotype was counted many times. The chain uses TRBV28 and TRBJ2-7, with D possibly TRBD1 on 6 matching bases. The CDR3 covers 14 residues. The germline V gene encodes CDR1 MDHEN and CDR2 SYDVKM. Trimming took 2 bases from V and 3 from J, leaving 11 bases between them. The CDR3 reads CASSLPTGFYEQYF. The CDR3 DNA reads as TGTGCCAGCAGTTTACCCACAGGGTTCTACGAGCAGTACTTC.

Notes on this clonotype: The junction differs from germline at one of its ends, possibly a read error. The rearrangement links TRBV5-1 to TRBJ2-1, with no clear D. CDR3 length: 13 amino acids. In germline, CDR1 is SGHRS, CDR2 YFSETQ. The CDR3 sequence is CASSLIAPDERFF. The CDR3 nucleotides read TGCGCCAGCAGCTTGATCGCGCCAGATGAGCGGTTCTTC.